These 18 T cell receptor beta chains share one sample of origin, sequenced in a study of T cells in Graves' hyperthyroidism and ophthalmopathy. Amplified regions were TCR beta CDR3 sequences from RNA transcripts. Researchers ran a first-round RT-PCR on the TCR CDR3 using the HTBI primer set. One entry per CDR3 protein results from TCRdb running MiXCR on the multiplex PCR reads. Among 350,000 to 450,000 distinct CDR3 sequences listed, around 14% were seen once. Sequenced material: blood. These receptors came from a woman aged 60 to 75 with Graves' hyperthyroidism.

This clonotype was found many times. This rearrangement joins TRBV5-6 to TRBJ1-3, with 9 bases identical to TRBD1. J was trimmed by 2 bases and V by 5 bases; bases with no gene match: 5. CDR3 size: 15 residues. Looked up from germline, CDR1 is SGHDT and CDR2 is YYEEEE. CDR3 sequence reads: CASSEDRGAGNTIYF. CDR3 coding DNA: TGTGCCAGCAGTGAGGACAGGGGAGCTGGAAACACCATATATTTT.

This clonotype was seen only a few times. The chain is built from TRBV9 and TRBJ2-5; D remains ambiguous. The CDR3 is 16 residues long. The ends were cut back, 0 bases at V and 2 bases at J, with 14 bases in the middle. Germline CDR1 reads SGDLS; CDR2 reads YYNGEE. CDR3 in amino acids: CASSVEWGGSQETQYF. For the CDR3, the DNA is TGTGCCAGCAGCGTAGAGTGGGGTGGCAGTCAAGAGACCCAGTACTTC.

This clonotype has more than one count but fewer than ten. This CDR3 is CASSTSPGKYTGELFF. In nucleotides, the CDR3 is TGTGCCAGTAGTACATCCCCGGGAAAATACACCGGGGAGCTGTTTTTT. This chain joins TRBV19 and TRBJ2-2, with D perhaps matching TRBD2 (5 bases). CDR3 length: 16 residues. CDR1 and CDR2 from the germline V gene are LNHDA and SQIVND (reference sequence). Between the trimmed V and J ends, which lost 4 bases and 3 bases, there was a span of 15 bases.

Comment on this clonotype: This sequence may be a read error, since a much larger clone differs from it by one base. The genes are TRBV6-1 and TRBJ2-3; perhaps TRBD2 as D (6 bases). The length of the CDR3 is 15 residues. Deletions cut 3 bases from V and 2 bases from J, with 12 bases between. CDR1 is MNHNS, CDR2 SASEGT, per germline. CDR3 region: CASSDLTGLTDTQYF. DNA for the CDR3: TGTGCCAGCAGTGATTTGACGGGACTCACAGATACGCAGTATTTT.

The chain couples TRBV3-1 to TRBJ2-2; TRBD2 matches 11 bases. This CDR3 spans 17 amino acids. V was pared by 5 bases and J by 1 base, with 6 bases of the junction left unmatched. The germline CDR1 and CDR2 sequences are LGHDT and YNNKEL (reference sequence). CDR3 amino acids: CASSIRTSGRNTGELFF. The CDR3 DNA reads as TGTGCCAGCAGCATCCGGACTAGCGGGCGGAACACCGGGGAGCTGTTTTTT. The complete variable domain, with remaining parts taken from reference TRBV3-1 and TRBJ2-2, reads DTAVSQTPKYLVTQMGNDKSIKCEQNLGHDTMYWYKQDSKKFLKIMFSYNNKELIINETVPNRFSPKSPDKAHLNLHINSLELGDSAVYFCASSIRTSGRNTGELFFGEGSRLTVL.

This clonotype was detected ten times or more. The chain recombines TRBV19 with TRBJ1-1, with D unresolved. The CDR3 has 16 amino acids. V shed 4 bases and J shed 1 base, with 16 bases lying between them. Germline loops: CDR1 LNHDA, CDR2 SQIVND (reference sequence). The CDR3, as DNA: TGTGCCAGTAGTAGCCCCTCGGGGAGGGAGAACACTGAAGCTTTCTTT. It yields the protein CASSSPSGRENTEAFF.

This clonotype was seen a handful of times. The chain has TRBV27 and TRBJ2-7; unclear D gene. This CDR3 is built from 10 residues. CDR1 is MNHEY, CDR2 SMNVEV, per germline (reference sequence). Trimming removed 8 bases at V and 4 bases at J, with 6 bases between. CDR3 nucleotides: TGTGCCAGCGGCAGATACGAGCAGTACTTC. Its translation: CASGRYEQYF.

This clonotype was counted at least ten times. CDR3: CASSSGGHNEQFF. CDR3 nucleotides: TGCGCCAGCAGCTCAGGGGGCCACAATGAGCAGTTCTTC. V is TRBV5-1 and J is TRBJ2-1; 8 bases map to TRBD1. Germline V gene lookup returns CDR1 SGHRS and CDR2 YFSETQ. After removal of 3 bases from V and 5 bases from J, the junction contained 1 base not matched to a gene. The CDR3 runs 13 residues.

Ten or more counts support this clonotype. The chain uses TRBV12-3 or TRBV12-4 and TRBJ2-2, with 11 bases identical to TRBD1. V gave up 7 bases and J gave up 4 bases; unmatched junction bases: 8. The CDR3 totals 16 residues. The DNA for the CDR3 is TGTGCCAGCACTCCCTCGGGACAGGGGGTCACCGGGGAGCTGTTTTTT. Translated: CASTPSGQGVTGELFF.

The chain uses TRBV10-3 and TRBJ1-4; possible D gene TRBD1, 6 bases. The ends were cut back, 4 bases at V and 3 bases at J, with 9 bases in the middle. Germline V gene sequence: CDR1 ENHRY, CDR2 SYGVKD. CDR3 length: 14 residues. The CDR3 here is CAISGGGPNEKLFF. The CDR3 nucleotides read TGTGCCATCAGTGGAGGGGGTCCTAATGAAAAACTGTTTTTT.

This clonotype occurred many times. V usage is TRBV29-1 and J usage is TRBJ2-5, with D uncertain. Trimming shortened V by 3 bases and J by 2 bases, and 13 bases separated the two germline ends. CDR1 is SQVTM, CDR2 ANQGSEA, per germline. The CDR3 is 14 amino acids. The CDR3 DNA reads as TGCAGCGTTGACGGGCAGGCGACTCAAGAGACCCAGTACTTC. Protein: CSVDGQATQETQYF.

The V and J genes are TRBV4-1 and TRBJ1-1; the match to TRBD1 covers 7 bases. Trimming cost V 8 bases and J 0 bases; bases outside gene matches: 3. The germline CDR1 and CDR2 sequences are MGHRA and YSYEKL. CDR3 length equals 13 residues. CDR3 DNA sequence: TGCGCCAGCGGGGGGACAGTGAACACTGAAGCTTTCTTT. Translating gives CASGGTVNTEAFF.

The table lists this clonotype with many counts. This rearrangement joins TRBV12-3 or TRBV12-4 to TRBJ2-3; 7 bases are shared with TRBD2. This CDR3 comprises 16 residues. The trim removed 7 bases at V and 9 bases at J, leaving 19 bases unmatched. CDR3 sequence (DNA): TGTGCCAGCACCGAGAGCGGGGTTTACCTATCCCTCACGCAGTATTTT. It yields the protein CASTESGVYLSLTQYF.

The chain recombines TRBV20-1 with TRBJ2-7; 13 positions agree with TRBD2. Per the germline V gene, CDR1 is DFQATT and CDR2 is SNEGSKA (reference sequence). Trimming removed 0 bases from V and 1 base from J; junction bases left unmatched: 3. The CDR3 runs 16 residues. The CDR3 sequence is CSARDRTSGSSYEQYF. CDR3 in DNA: TGCAGTGCTAGAGACCGGACTAGCGGGAGTTCCTACGAGCAGTACTTC.

This clonotype appeared many times. The chain has TRBV28 and TRBJ2-1; 7 bases line up with TRBD1. V dropped 1 base and J dropped 3; count of bases not matched to a gene: 3. The CDR3 is 15 amino acids. The V gene's germline CDR1 is MDHEN and CDR2 SYDVKM. DNA of the CDR3: TGTGCCAGCAGTTTATTTCAGGGGGTCTACAATGAGCAGTTCTTC. Amino acids: CASSLFQGVYNEQFF.

This clonotype was detected ten times or more. V gene TRBV7-8 combines with J gene TRBJ1-1, with D hard to call. CDR1 is SGHVS and CDR2 is FQNEAQ in the germline V gene. The ends were cut back, 3 bases at V and 1 base at J, with 6 bases in the middle. The CDR3 sequence is 13 residues long. The DNA for the CDR3 is TGTGCCAGCAGCTTTGGGCGGAACACTGAAGCTTTCTTT. Protein sequence: CASSFGRNTEAFF.

This clonotype occurred many times. The chain employs TRBV6-1 and TRBJ2-7; 13 bases map to TRBD2. V trimming: 10 bases; J trimming: 0 bases; junction bases outside the gene matches: 15. Germline V gives CDR1 MNHNS, CDR2 SASEGT. This CDR3 is 18 amino acids long. In DNA, the CDR3 is TGTGCCACCAAGACTGGACTAGCGGGAGAAATGAGCTCCTACGAGCAGTACTTC. Translation: CATKTGLAGEMSSYEQYF.

The chain is built from TRBV25-1 and TRBJ2-5, with 7 bases matching TRBD2. CDR1 MGHDK and CDR2 SYGVNS come from the germline V gene. V shed 2 bases, J shed 3 bases, and the junction held 0 bases outside the gene matches. The CDR3 contains 13 residues. CDR3 in DNA: TGTGCCAGCAGTGAAACTAGCGAAGAGACCCAGTACTTC. Translated, it gives CASSETSEETQYF.